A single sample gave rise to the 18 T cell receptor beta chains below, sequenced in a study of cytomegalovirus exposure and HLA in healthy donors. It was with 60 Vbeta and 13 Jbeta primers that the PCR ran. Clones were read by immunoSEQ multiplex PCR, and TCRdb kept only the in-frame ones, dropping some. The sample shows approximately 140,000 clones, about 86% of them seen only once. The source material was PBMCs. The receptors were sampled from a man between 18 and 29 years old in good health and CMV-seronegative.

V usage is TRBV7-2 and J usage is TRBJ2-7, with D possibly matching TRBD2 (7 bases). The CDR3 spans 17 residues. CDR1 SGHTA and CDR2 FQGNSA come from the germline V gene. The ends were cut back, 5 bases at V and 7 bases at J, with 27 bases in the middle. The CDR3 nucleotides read TGTGCCAGCAGCGGAAGCTCGGGGGGTAGCGTTAGGGGGGAGCAGTACTTC. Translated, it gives CASSGSSGGSVRGEQYF. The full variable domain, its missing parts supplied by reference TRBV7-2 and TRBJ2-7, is GAGVSQSPSNKVTEKGKDVELRCDPISGHTALYWYRQSLGQGLEFLIYFQGNSAPDKSGLPSDRFSAERTGGSVSTLTIQRTQQEDSAVYLCASSGSSGGSVRGEQYFGPGTRLTVT.

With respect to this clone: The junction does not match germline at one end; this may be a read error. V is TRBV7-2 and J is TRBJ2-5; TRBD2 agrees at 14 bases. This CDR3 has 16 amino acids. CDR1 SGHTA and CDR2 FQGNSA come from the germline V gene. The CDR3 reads CASSWLTSGGASISNF. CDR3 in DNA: TGTGCCAGCAGCTGGTTGACTAGCGGGGGGGCTTCGATTTCAAACTTC. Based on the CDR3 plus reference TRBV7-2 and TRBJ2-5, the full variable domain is GAGVSQSPSNKVTEKGKDVELRCDPISGHTALYWYRQSLGQGLEFLIYFQGNSAPDKSGLPSDRFSAERTGGSVSTLTIQRTQQEDSAVYLCASSWLTSGGASISNFGPGTRLLVL.

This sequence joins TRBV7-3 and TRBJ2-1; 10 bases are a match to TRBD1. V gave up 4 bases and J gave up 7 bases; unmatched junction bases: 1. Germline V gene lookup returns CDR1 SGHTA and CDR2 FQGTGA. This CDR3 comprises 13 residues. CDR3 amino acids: CASSWDRGNEQFF. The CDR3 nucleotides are TGTGCCAGCAGCTGGGACAGGGGAAATGAGCAGTTCTTC.

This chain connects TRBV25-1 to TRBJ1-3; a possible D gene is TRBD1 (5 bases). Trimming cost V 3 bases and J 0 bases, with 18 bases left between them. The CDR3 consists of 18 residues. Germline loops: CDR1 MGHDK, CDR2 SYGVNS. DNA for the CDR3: TGTGCCAGCAGTGACTCCGCGCGCAGGGACTTCTCTGGAAACACCATATATTTT. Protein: CASSDSARRDFSGNTIYF.

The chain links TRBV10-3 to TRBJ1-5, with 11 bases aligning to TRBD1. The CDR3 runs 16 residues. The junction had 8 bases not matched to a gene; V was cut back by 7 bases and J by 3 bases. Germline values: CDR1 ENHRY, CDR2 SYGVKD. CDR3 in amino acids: CAIKGDRGGTNQPQHF. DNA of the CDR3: TGTGCCATCAAAGGGGACAGGGGGGGAACCAATCAGCCCCAGCATTTT.

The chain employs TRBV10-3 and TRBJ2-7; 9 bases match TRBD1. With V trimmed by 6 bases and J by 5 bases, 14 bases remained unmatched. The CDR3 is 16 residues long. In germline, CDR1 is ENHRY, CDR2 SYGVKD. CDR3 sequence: CAIRGHLGQGDNEQYF. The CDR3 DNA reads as TGTGCCATCAGGGGACACCTGGGACAGGGTGATAACGAGCAGTACTTC.

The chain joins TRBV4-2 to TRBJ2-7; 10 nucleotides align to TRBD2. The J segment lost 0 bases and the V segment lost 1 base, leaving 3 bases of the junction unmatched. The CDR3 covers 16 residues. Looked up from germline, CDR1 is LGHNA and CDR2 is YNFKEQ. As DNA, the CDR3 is TGTGCCAGCAGCCAAGGGACTAGCGGACTCTCCTACGAGCAGTACTTC. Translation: CASSQGTSGLSYEQYF.

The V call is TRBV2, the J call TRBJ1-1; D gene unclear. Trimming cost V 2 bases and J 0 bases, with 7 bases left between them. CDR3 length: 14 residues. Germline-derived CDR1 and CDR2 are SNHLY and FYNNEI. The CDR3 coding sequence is TGTGCCAGCAGTGAACGCGGTATGAACACTGAAGCTTTCTTT. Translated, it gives CASSERGMNTEAFF. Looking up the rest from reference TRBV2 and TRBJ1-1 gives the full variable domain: EPEVTQTPSHQVTQMGQEVILRCVPISNHLYFYWYRQILGQKVEFLVSFYNNEISEKSEIFDDQFSVERPDGSNFTLKIRSTKLEDSAMYFCASSERGMNTEAFFGQGTRLTVV.

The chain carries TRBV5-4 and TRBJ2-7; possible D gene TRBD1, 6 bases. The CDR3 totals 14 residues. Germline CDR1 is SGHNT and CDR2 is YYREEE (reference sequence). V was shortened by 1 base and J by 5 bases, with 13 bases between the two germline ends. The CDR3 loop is CASSLRQGSHEQYF. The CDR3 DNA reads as TGTGCCAGCAGCTTGCGGCAGGGGTCCCACGAGCAGTACTTC. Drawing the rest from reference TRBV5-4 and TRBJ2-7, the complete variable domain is ETGVTQSPTHLIKTRGQQVTLRCSSQSGHNTVSWYQQALGQGPQFIFQYYREEENGRGNFPPRFSGLQFPNYSSELNVNALELDDSALYLCASSLRQGSHEQYFGPGTRLTVT.

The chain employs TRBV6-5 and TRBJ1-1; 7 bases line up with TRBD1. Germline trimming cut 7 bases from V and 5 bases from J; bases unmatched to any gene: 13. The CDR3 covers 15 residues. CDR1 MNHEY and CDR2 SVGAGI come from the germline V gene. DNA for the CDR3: TGTGCCAGCACCCCAAGACAGGGCACTAGGACTGAAGCTTTCTTT. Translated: CASTPRQGTRTEAFF.

CDR3 nucleotide sequence: TGTGCCAGCAGCTTATTACGGACTGAAGCTTTCTTT. This gives the protein CASSLLRTEAFF. The chain links TRBV13 to TRBJ1-1; D is uncertain. The CDR3 sequence is 12 residues long. Germline CDR1 and CDR2: PRHDT and FYEKMQ (reference sequence). Trimming stripped 2 bases from V and 5 bases from J, with 6 bases between.

The CDR3 nucleotides read TGTGCCAGCAGCTTCTACGGGGGGAACTATGGCTACACCTTC. This codes for CASSFYGGNYGYTF. The chain recombines TRBV14 with TRBJ1-2, with TRBD1 as a possible D gene (5 bases). V was trimmed by 5 bases and J by 2 bases, leaving 12 bases between them. Looked up from germline, CDR1 is SGHDN and CDR2 is FVKESK. The CDR3 is 14 amino acids.

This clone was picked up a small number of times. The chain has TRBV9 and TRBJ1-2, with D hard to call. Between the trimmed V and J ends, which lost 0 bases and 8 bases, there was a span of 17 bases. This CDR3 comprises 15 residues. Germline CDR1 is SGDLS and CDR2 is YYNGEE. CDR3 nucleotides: TGTGCCAGCAGCGTAGGATCGCGGGAGGGCGGGGGCTACACCTTC. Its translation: CASSVGSREGGGYTF.

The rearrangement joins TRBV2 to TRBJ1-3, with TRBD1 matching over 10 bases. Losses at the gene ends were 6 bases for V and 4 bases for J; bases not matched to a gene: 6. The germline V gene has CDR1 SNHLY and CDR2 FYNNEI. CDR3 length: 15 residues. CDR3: CASRTDRGPGNTIYF. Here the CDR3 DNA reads TGTGCCAGCAGAACCGACAGGGGGCCCGGAAACACCATATATTTT.

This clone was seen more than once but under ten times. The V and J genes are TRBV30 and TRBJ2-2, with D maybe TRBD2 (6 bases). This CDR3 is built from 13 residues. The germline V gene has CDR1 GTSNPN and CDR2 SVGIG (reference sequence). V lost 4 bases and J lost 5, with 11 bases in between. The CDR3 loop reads CAWIPGVTGELFF. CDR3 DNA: TGTGCCTGGATTCCGGGGGTTACCGGGGAGCTGTTTTTT. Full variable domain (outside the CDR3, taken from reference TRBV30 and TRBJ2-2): SQTIHQWPATLVQPVGSPLSLECTVEGTSNPNLYWYRQAAGRGLQLLFYSVGIGQISSEVPQNLSASRPQDRQFILSSKKLLLSDSGFYLCAWIPGVTGELFFGEGSRLTVL.

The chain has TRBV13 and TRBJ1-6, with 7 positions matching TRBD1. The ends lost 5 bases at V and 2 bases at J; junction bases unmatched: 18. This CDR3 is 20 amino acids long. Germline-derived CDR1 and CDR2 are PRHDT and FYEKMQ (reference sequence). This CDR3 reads CASSAQQGPGISTYNSPLHF. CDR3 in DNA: TGTGCCAGCAGCGCCCAACAGGGGCCCGGCATTTCAACCTATAATTCACCCCTCCACTTT. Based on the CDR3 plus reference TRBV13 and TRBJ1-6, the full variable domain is AAGVIQSPRHLIKEKRETATLKCYPIPRHDTVYWYQQGPGQDPQFLISFYEKMQSDKGSIPDRFSAQQFSDYHSELNMSSLELGDSALYFCASSAQQGPGISTYNSPLHFGNGTRLTVT.

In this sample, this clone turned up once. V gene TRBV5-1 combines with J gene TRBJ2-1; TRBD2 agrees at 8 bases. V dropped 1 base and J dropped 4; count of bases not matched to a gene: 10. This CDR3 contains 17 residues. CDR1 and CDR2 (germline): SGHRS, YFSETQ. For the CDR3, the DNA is TGCGCCAGCAGCTTGCCGGGGAGCGGGGGTGCATACAATGAGCAGTTCTTC. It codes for CASSLPGSGGAYNEQFF.

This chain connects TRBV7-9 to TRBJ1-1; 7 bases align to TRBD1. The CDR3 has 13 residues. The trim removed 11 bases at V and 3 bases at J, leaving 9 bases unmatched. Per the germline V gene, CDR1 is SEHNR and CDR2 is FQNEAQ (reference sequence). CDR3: CAGERDSYTEAFF. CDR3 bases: TGTGCCGGAGAACGGGACAGCTACACTGAAGCTTTCTTT. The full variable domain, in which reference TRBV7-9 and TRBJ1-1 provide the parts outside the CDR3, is DTGVSQNPRHKITKRGQNVTFRCDPISEHNRLYWYRQTLGQGPEFLTYFQNEAQLEKSRLLSDRFSAERPKGSFSTLEIQRTEQGDSAMYLCAGERDSYTEAFFGQGTRLTVV.